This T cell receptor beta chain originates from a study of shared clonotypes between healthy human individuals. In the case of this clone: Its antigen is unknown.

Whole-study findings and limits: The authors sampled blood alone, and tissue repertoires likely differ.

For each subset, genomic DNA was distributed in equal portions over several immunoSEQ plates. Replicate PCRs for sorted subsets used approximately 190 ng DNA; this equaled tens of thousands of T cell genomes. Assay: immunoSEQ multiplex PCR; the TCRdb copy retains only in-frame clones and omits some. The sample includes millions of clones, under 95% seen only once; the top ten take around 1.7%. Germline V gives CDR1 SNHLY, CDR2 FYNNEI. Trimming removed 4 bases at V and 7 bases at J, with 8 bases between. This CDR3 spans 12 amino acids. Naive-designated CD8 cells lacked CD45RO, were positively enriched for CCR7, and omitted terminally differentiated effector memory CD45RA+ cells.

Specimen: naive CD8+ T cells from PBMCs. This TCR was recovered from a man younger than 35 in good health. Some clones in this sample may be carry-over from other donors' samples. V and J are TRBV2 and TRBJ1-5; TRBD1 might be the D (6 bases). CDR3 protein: CASSAGVQPQHF. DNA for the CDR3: TGTGCCAGCAGTGCAGGGGTACAGCCCCAGCATTTT.